The 30 T cell receptor beta chains given below trace back to one sample, sequenced in a study of T-cell memory formation after mild COVID-19 (dated by TCRdb to about 2021). Library generation was performed with 5' RACE. The reads were generated on an Illumina NovaSeq 6000. TCRdb reprocessed the public reads (quality trimming at Q25 with fastp, clone calling with MiXCR) and kept in-frame beta chains. Each entry merges the rows of one CDR3 protein and shows their most common DNA and genes. The sample has 530,000 or so distinct CDR3 sequences on record, around 16% of them singletons. Around 8.1% of the sample lies in the top ten. The sequencing sample was made of PBMCs or a T cell subset sorted from them (not recorded which). Receptor source: an adult woman who had mild COVID-19 (a few samples of this study predate the infection). The sample titles of this study are shuffled in the database, so cell type and time point are left out; the donor was told from shared clones.

This clonotype was observed at least ten times. The chain carries TRBV7-9 and TRBJ2-1; a weak D match, TRBD2 (5 bases). Deletions cut 0 bases from V and 9 bases from J, with 6 bases between. Germline CDR1 reads SEHNR; CDR2 reads FQNEAQ (reference sequence). CDR3 length: 12 residues. This CDR3 reads CASSLAGSEQFF. CDR3 bases: TGTGCCAGCAGCTTAGCGGGGAGTGAGCAGTTCTTC.

This clonotype appeared a few times. This sequence joins TRBV30 and TRBJ2-2, with D unresolved. The CDR3 has 12 residues. V dropped 0 bases and J dropped 9 bases, with 8 bases sitting between them. The germline gives CDR1 GTSNPN, CDR2 SVGIG (reference sequence). The CDR3: CAWSVDGWELFF. DNA for the CDR3: TGTGCCTGGAGTGTAGACGGATGGGAGCTGTTTTTT.

V gene TRBV4-3 combines with J gene TRBJ2-1; weak D call: TRBD1 (6 bases). Germline loops: CDR1 LGHNA, CDR2 YSLEER. The CDR3 has 15 residues. V dropped 4 bases and J dropped 0 bases, with 10 bases sitting between them. Written as DNA, the CDR3 is TGCGCCAGCAGCCGGGACATCAGCTCCTACAATGAGCAGTTCTTC. As protein: CASSRDISSYNEQFF.

The V gene is TRBV13, the J gene TRBJ1-5; TRBD1 matches at 9 bases. Per the germline V gene, CDR1 is PRHDT and CDR2 is FYEKMQ (reference sequence). This CDR3 has 15 residues. With 0 bases clipped from V and 7 bases from J, the junction kept 4 bases outside the gene matches. The CDR3 sequence is CASSLGGQGQQPQHF. DNA for the CDR3: TGTGCCAGCAGCTTAGGGGGACAGGGCCAACAGCCCCAGCATTTT.

This clonotype was seen more than once but under ten times. The genes are TRBV9 and TRBJ1-1; no clear D gene. The germline CDR1 and CDR2 sequences are SGDLS and YYNGEE. V shed 0 bases and J shed 0 bases, with 12 bases lying between them. The CDR3 consists of 16 residues. The CDR3 nucleotides are TGTGCCAGCAGCGTAGATCCTAAAGGCATGAACACTGAAGCTTTCTTT. Translated, it gives CASSVDPKGMNTEAFF.

CDR3 DNA: TGCGCCAGCAGCCAAGGGGGGGGCAGAGGAGAGACCCAGTACTTC. It yields the protein CASSQGGGRGETQYF. The V call is TRBV4-3, the J call TRBJ2-5; D is possibly TRBD2 (7 bases). Germline V gives CDR1 LGHNA, CDR2 YSLEER. The CDR3 has 15 amino acids. The V and J ends lost 1 base and 4 bases respectively, with 13 bases between them.

This clonotype was detected only a few times. The J gene is TRBJ2-2, the V gene TRBV11-2, with 9 bases fitting TRBD2. Per the germline V gene, CDR1 is SGHAT and CDR2 is FQNNGV. There are 15 residues in the CDR3. The V segment lost 6 bases and the J segment 4 bases; nucleotides outside the gene matches: 6. The CDR3 DNA reads TGTGCCAGCAGGTATAGCGGGGGAGCCACCGGGGAGCTGTTTTTT. As protein: CASRYSGGATGELFF.

The gene calls are TRBV7-8 and TRBJ1-2, with 12 bases matching TRBD1. Germline CDR1 SGHVS, CDR2 FQNEAQ. Trimming cost V 3 bases and J 2 bases; bases outside gene matches: 4. The CDR3 consists of 16 residues. The CDR3 sequence: CASSFSGTGGNYGYTF. The CDR3 coding sequence is TGTGCCAGCAGCTTCTCCGGGACAGGGGGCAACTATGGCTACACCTTC.

This clonotype turned up a few times. This sequence joins TRBV6-6 and TRBJ2-5, with 9 bases that match TRBD2. Germline lookup yields CDR1 MNHNY and CDR2 SVGAGI (reference sequence). The CDR3 consists of 14 residues. V was pared by 10 bases and J by 1 base, with 7 bases of the junction left unmatched. CDR3 sequence reads: CATSGRGGQETQYF. The CDR3 bases are TGTGCCACCAGCGGGCGGGGGGGCCAAGAGACCCAGTACTTC.

There are a few counts of this clonotype. The chain is built from TRBV12-3 or TRBV12-4 and TRBJ2-3; D is perhaps TRBD2 (6 bases). The CDR3 totals 16 residues. V gave up 2 bases and J gave up 5 bases, with 17 bases separating them. The chain's CDR3 is CASSLMAGTWGDTQYF. In nucleotides, the CDR3 is TGTGCCAGCAGTTTAATGGCGGGGACGTGGGGAGATACGCAGTATTTT.

The chain recombines TRBV11-3 with TRBJ2-1; TRBD1 agrees at 9 bases. Germline V CDR1 and CDR2: SGHNT, YENEEA. Trimming cost V 5 bases and J 8 bases; bases outside gene matches: 10. This CDR3 region has 15 residues. The DNA of the CDR3 is TGTGCCAGCAGCCCCGGACAGGGGATCGGTCATGAGCAGTTCTTC. This encodes CASSPGQGIGHEQFF.

CDR3 in DNA: TGTGCCAGCAGTCAGAAGAACACTGAAGCTTTCTTT. It yields the protein CASSQKNTEAFF. J is TRBJ1-1 and V is TRBV6-5; D is unclear. This CDR3 comprises 12 residues. Germline CDR1 and CDR2: MNHEY and SVGAGI. The V gene lost 5 bases and the J gene lost 1 base, with 5 bases spanning the gap.

The rearrangement links TRBV7-9 to TRBJ1-2; no reliable D call. Trimming removed 0 bases from V and 3 bases from J, with 11 bases in between. Germline V CDR1 and CDR2: SEHNR, FQNEAQ (reference sequence). The CDR3 consists of 15 residues. CDR3 DNA sequence: TGTGCCAGCAGCTTAGCGGCAAAGAGCTACTATGGCTACACCTTC. Protein product: CASSLAAKSYYGYTF.

This chain uses TRBV29-1 with TRBJ1-1; D is undetermined. V was cut by 6 bases and J by 5 bases, with 10 bases left in between. Germline V gene sequence: CDR1 SQVTM, CDR2 ANQGSEA. The CDR3 extends over 11 amino acids. This CDR3 reads CSVARVTEAFF. Written as DNA, the CDR3 is TGCAGCGTAGCCCGGGTAACTGAAGCTTTCTTT.

The J gene is TRBJ1-2, the V gene TRBV12-3 or TRBV12-4; D may be TRBD1 (5 bases). This CDR3 is built from 13 residues. V lost 4 bases and J lost 11, with 17 bases in between. For the CDR3, the DNA is TGTGCCAGCAGTTCCCCCGGGACTAGCGGATACACCTTC. Protein product: CASSSPGTSGYTF.

A few counts support this clonotype. The chain recombines TRBV11-2 with TRBJ2-5; no definite D call. V was clipped by 5 bases and J by 6 bases, with 22 bases between them. This CDR3 is built from 16 residues. Per the germline V gene, CDR1 is SGHAT and CDR2 is FQNNGV. CDR3 region: CASSPRRRPVEKTQYF. Written as DNA, the CDR3 is TGTGCCAGCAGCCCTAGGCGGCGGCCGGTCGAGAAGACCCAGTACTTC.

The chain carries TRBV5-1 and TRBJ1-1; no reliable D call. Trimming cost V 1 base and J 4 bases, with 8 bases left between them. Per the germline V gene, CDR1 is SGHRS and CDR2 is YFSETQ. This CDR3 contains 13 residues. The CDR3 sequence: CASSLLGITEAFF. In nucleotides, the CDR3 is TGCGCCAGCAGCTTGTTGGGAATCACTGAAGCTTTCTTT.

This clonotype has more than one count but fewer than ten. The gene calls are TRBV24-1 and TRBJ1-1; perhaps TRBD1 as D (5 bases). The CDR3 has 13 amino acids. The V end lost 7 bases, the J end lost 4 bases, and 12 bases lay between the germline ends. Germline lookup yields CDR1 KGHDR and CDR2 SFDVKD. DNA for the CDR3: TGTGCCACCAGGCCGGGGGAAGCCACTGAAGCTTTCTTT. Translating gives CATRPGEATEAFF.

This clonotype has a handful of counts. One junction end does not reproduce the germline sequence, and a read error may be involved. The rearrangement uses TRBV5-1 and TRBJ1-1; weak D call: TRBD1 (6 bases). This CDR3 is 13 amino acids long. The germline gives CDR1 SGHRS, CDR2 YFSETQ. CDR3 bases: TGCGCCAGCAGCCGGGGCCGGGACACCGAAGCTTTCTTT. Its protein is CASSRGRDTEAFF.

V is TRBV6-2 or TRBV6-3 and J is TRBJ2-1; 7 nucleotides align to TRBD2. This CDR3 contains 14 residues. Germline V gene data show CDR1 as MNHEY and CDR2 as SVGEGT. The V gene end was trimmed by 5 bases and the J gene end by 4 bases; junction bases not matched to a gene: 5. CDR3: CASSRLAEYNEQFF. The CDR3, as DNA: TGTGCCAGCAGTAGACTAGCAGAGTACAATGAGCAGTTCTTC.

The chain couples TRBV7-9 to TRBJ1-1; TRBD1 might be the D (6 bases). Trimming cost V 4 bases and J 13 bases, with 13 bases left between them. This CDR3 has 11 residues. CDR1 and CDR2 from the germline V gene are SEHNR and FQNEAQ (reference sequence). The CDR3 loop reads CASSSGHRDFF. CDR3 nucleotide sequence: TGTGCCAGCAGCTCGGGACATCGGGATTTCTTT.

The chain links TRBV3-1 to TRBJ2-5; TRBD2 matches 9 bases. The ends lost 3 bases at V and 5 bases at J; junction bases unmatched: 16. The CDR3 covers 18 residues. Germline V gene sequence: CDR1 LGHDT, CDR2 YNNKEL (reference sequence). CDR3 in DNA: TGTGCCAGCAGCCATCTGGGGCGACTCAGCAGCGGGAGGGAGACCCAGTACTTC. This codes for CASSHLGRLSSGRETQYF.

The CDR3 DNA follows: TGTGCCAGCAGCTTATGGCTAGCGGGGGGGCCAACAGATACGCAGTATTTT. Its protein product is CASSLWLAGGPTDTQYF. The rearrangement links TRBV7-3 to TRBJ2-3, with 12 bases that match TRBD2. Trimming cost V 2 bases and J 3 bases; bases outside gene matches: 6. The germline V gene encodes CDR1 SGHTA and CDR2 FQGTGA. The CDR3 loop spans 17 amino acids.

This clonotype was picked up a small number of times. The V and J genes are TRBV27 and TRBJ1-1; D remains ambiguous. CDR3 length equals 14 residues. Looked up from germline, CDR1 is MNHEY and CDR2 is SMNVEV (reference sequence). The V gene lost 2 bases and the J gene lost 5 bases, with 12 bases spanning the gap. In DNA, the CDR3 is TGTGCCAGCAGTTTAGGACCATTCCAAACTGAAGCTTTCTTT. Its translation: CASSLGPFQTEAFF.

In its sample, this clonotype was seen many times. This rearrangement joins TRBV6-5 to TRBJ1-2; the match to TRBD1 covers 7 bases. Germline V lookup: CDR1 MNHEY, CDR2 SVGAGI. Unmatched junction bases numbered 6, after V lost 6 bases and J lost 5 bases. The CDR3 spans 13 residues. CDR3 residues: CASSPRQGYGYTF. The CDR3, as DNA: TGTGCCAGCAGCCCACGACAGGGATATGGCTACACCTTC.

This chain connects TRBV21-1 to TRBJ2-1; TRBD1, the D gene given by the table, was not confirmed from the DNA. TRBV21-1 is an annotated pseudogene. CDR3 size: 21 residues. The CDR3 here is CACRDPGQLTSLESRYNEQFF. The DNA of the CDR3 is TGTGCCTGCAGAGACCCTGGACAGTTAACTTCCCTCGAGTCAAGGTACAATGAGCAGTTCTTC.

For this clonotype: A read error may produce the germline difference seen at one junction end. This rearrangement joins TRBV12-3 or TRBV12-4 to TRBJ2-1, with TRBD2 matching over 11 bases. The CDR3 totals 15 residues. In DNA, the CDR3 is TGTGCCAGCAGCGACGGGACTAGCGGAAGAGATGAGAAGTTCTTC. Encoded protein: CASSDGTSGRDEKFF.

In its sample, this clonotype was seen a few times. This chain links TRBV6-6 with TRBJ1-1; D is ambiguous. Germline lookup yields CDR1 MNHNY and CDR2 SVGAGI (reference sequence). V shed 8 bases and J shed 0 bases, with 7 bases lying between them. This CDR3 comprises 12 residues. This chain's CDR3 is CASVSLNTEAFF. CDR3 in DNA: TGTGCCAGCGTCAGCTTGAACACTGAAGCTTTCTTT.

The genes are TRBV29-1 and TRBJ2-5; D is perhaps TRBD2 (6 bases). Trimming removed 3 bases at V and 3 bases at J, with 20 bases between. The length of the CDR3 is 16 residues. CDR1 SQVTM and CDR2 ANQGSEA come from the germline V gene. The CDR3 protein is CSVEGGPLRSEETQYF. CDR3 DNA: TGCAGCGTTGAGGGGGGTCCGCTCCGATCCGAAGAGACCCAGTACTTC.

The chain carries TRBV6-5 and TRBJ2-2; the D gene is possibly TRBD1 (5 bases). Trimming left V 0 bases short and J 2 bases short, with 10 bases between. Germline V gene data show CDR1 as MNHEY and CDR2 as SVGAGI. The length of the CDR3 is 16 residues. CDR3 sequence: CASSYSARTNTGELFF. Written as DNA, the CDR3 is TGTGCCAGCAGTTACTCCGCACGGACAAACACCGGGGAGCTGTTTTTT.